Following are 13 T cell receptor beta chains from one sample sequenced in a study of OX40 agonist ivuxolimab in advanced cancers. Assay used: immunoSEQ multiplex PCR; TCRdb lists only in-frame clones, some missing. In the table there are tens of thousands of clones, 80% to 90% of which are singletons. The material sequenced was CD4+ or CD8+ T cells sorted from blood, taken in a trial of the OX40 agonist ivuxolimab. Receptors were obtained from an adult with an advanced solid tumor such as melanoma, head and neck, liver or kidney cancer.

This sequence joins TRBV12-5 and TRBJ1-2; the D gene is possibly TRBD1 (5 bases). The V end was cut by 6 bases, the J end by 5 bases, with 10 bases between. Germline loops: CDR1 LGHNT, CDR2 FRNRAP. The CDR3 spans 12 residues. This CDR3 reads CASGSRGYGYTF. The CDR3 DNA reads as TGTGCTAGTGGCTCGAGGGGTTATGGCTACACCTTC.

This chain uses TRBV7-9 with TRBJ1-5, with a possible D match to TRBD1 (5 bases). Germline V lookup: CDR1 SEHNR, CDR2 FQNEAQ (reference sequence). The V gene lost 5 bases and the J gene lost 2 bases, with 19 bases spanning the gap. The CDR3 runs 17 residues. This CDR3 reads CASSPGTESNGNQPQHF. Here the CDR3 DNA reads TGTGCCAGCAGCCCCGGGACTGAAAGTAACGGCAATCAGCCCCAGCATTTT.

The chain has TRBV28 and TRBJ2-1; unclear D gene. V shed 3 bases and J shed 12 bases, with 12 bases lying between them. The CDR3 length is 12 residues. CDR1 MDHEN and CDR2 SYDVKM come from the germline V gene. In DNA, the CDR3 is TGTGCCAGCAGTTTGAAGGTTAGGTGGCAGTTCTTC. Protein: CASSLKVRWQFF.

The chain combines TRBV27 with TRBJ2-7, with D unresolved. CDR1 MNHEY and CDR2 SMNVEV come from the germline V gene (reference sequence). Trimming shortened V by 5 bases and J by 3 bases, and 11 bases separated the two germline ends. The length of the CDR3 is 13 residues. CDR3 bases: TGTGCCAGCAGTAGAGGACGGATCTACGAGCAGTACTTC. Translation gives CASSRGRIYEQYF.

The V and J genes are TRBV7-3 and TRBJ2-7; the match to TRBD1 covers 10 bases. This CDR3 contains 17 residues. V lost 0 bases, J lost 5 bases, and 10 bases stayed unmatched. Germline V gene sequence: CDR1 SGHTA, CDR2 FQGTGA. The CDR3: CASSLTGGQGVFDEQYF. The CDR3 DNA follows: TGTGCCAGCAGCTTAACGGGAGGACAGGGGGTTTTCGACGAGCAGTACTTC.

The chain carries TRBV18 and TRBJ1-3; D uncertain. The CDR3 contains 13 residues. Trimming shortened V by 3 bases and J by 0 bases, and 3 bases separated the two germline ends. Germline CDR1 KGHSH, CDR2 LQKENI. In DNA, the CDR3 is TGTGCCAGCTCACCTCTCTCTGGAAACACCATATATTTT. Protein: CASSPLSGNTIYF.

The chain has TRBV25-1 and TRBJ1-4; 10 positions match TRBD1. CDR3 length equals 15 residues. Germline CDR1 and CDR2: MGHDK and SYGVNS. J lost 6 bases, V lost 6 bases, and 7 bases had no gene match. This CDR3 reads CASSKTGTGDEKLFF. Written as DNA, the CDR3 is TGTGCCAGCAGCAAAACCGGGACAGGGGATGAAAAACTGTTTTTT.

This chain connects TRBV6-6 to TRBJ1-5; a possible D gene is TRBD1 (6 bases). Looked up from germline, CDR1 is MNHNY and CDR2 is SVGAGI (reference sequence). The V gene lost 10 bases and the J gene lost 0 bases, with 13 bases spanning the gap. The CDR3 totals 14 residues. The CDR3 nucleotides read TGTGCCATCGAGGACAGCCATAGCAATCAGCCCCAGCATTTT. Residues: CAIEDSHSNQPQHF.

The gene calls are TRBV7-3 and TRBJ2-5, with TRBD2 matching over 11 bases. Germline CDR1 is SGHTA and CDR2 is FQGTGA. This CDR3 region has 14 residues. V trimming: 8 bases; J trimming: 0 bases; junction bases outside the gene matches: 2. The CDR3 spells CASGLAGHQETQYF. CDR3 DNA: TGTGCCAGCGGACTAGCGGGTCACCAAGAGACCCAGTACTTC.

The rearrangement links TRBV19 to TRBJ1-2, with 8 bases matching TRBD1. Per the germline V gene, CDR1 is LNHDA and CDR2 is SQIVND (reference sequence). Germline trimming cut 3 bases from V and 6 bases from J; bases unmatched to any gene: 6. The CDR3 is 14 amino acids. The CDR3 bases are TGTGCCAGTAGTATTGCTACAGGGGGGCATGGCTACACCTTC. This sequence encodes CASSIATGGHGYTF.

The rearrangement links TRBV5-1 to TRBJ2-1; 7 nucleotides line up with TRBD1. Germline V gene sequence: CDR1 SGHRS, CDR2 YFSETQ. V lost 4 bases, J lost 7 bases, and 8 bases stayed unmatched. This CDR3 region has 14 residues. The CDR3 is CASSASGTANEQFF. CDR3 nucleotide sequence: TGCGCCAGCAGCGCGTCCGGGACAGCGAATGAGCAGTTCTTC.

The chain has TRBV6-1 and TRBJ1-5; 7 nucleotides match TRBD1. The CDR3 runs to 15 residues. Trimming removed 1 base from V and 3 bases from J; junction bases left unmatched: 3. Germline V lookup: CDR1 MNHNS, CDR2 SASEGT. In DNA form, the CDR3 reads TGTGCCAGCAGTGAAGGGACAGGAGCCAATCAGCCCCAGCATTTT. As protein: CASSEGTGANQPQHF.

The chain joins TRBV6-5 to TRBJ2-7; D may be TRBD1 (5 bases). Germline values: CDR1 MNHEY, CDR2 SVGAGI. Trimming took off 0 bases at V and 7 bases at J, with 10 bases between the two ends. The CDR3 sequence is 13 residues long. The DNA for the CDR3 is TGTGCCAGCAGTTACTCGGACAATCAAGAGCAGTACTTC. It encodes CASSYSDNQEQYF.